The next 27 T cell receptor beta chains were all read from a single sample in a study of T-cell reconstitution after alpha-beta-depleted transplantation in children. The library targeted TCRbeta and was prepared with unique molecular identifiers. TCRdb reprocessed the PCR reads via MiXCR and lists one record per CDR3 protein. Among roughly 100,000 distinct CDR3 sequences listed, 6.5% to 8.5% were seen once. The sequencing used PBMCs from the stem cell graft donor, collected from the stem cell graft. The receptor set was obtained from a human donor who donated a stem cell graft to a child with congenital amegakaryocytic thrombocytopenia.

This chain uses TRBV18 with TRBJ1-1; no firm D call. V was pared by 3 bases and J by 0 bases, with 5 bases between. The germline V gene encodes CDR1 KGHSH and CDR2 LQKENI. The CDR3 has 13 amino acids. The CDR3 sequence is CASSPGMNTEAFF. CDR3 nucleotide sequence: TGTGCCAGCTCACCGGGGATGAACACTGAAGCTTTCTTT.

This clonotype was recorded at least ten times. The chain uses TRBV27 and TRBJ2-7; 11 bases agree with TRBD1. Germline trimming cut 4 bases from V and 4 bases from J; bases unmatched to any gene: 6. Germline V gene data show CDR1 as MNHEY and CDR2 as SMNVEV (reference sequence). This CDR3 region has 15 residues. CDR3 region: CASSYGTGGRYEQYF. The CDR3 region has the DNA TGTGCCAGCAGTTATGGGACAGGGGGTCGATACGAGCAGTACTTC.

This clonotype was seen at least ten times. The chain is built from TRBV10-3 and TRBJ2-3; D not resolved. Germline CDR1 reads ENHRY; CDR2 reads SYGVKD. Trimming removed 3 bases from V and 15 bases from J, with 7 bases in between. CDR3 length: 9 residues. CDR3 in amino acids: CAISDRAYF. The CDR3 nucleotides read TGTGCCATCAGTGACCGGGCTTATTTT.

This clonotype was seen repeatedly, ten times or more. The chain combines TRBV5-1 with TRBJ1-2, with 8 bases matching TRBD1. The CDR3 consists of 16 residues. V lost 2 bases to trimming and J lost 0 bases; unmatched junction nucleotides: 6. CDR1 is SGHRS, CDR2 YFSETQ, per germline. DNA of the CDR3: TGCGCCAGCAGCTTTGGACAGGGTATTGCTAACTATGGCTACACCTTC. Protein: CASSFGQGIANYGYTF.

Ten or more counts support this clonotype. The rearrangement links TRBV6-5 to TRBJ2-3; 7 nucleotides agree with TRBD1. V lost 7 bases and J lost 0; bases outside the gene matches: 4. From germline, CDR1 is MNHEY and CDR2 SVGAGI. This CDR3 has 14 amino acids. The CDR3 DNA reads TGTGCCAGCACTCGGGACAGTAGCACAGATACGCAGTATTTT. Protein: CASTRDSSTDTQYF.

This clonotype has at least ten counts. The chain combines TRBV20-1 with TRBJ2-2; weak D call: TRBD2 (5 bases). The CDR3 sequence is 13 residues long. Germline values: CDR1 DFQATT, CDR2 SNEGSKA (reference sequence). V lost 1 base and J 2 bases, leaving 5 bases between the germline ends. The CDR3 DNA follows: TGCAGTGCTAGAGGGACTAACACCGGGGAGCTGTTTTTT. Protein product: CSARGTNTGELFF.

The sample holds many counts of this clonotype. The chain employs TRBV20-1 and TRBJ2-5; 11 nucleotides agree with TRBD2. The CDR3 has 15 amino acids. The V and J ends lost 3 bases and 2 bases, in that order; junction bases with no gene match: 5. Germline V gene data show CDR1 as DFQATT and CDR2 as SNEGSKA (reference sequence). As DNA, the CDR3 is TGCAGTGCTAGGACGACTAGCGGGGAACAAGAGACCCAGTACTTC. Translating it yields CSARTTSGEQETQYF.

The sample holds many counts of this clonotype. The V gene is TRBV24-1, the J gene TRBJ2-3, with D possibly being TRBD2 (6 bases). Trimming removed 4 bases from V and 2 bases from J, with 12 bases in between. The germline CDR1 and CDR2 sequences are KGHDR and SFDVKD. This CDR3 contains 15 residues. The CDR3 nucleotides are TGTGCCACCAGTGACCCGGGGGACCCCACAGATACGCAGTATTTT. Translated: CATSDPGDPTDTQYF.

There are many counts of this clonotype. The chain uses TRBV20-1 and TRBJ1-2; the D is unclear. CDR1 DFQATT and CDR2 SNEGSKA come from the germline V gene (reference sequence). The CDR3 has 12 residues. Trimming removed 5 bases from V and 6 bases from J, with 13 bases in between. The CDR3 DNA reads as TGCAGTGCTCCGCGGACCCAGGATGGCTACACCTTC. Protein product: CSAPRTQDGYTF.

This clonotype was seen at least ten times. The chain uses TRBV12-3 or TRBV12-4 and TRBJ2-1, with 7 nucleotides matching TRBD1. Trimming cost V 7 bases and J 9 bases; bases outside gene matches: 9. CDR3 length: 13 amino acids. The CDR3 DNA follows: TGTGCCAGCATTGAGACAGGGACAAGTGAGCAGTTCTTC. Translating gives CASIETGTSEQFF.

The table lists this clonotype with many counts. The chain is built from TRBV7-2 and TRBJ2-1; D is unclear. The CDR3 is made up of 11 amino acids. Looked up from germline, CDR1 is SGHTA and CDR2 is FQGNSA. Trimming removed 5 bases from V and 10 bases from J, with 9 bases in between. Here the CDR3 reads CASSNMWEQFF. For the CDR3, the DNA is TGTGCCAGCAGCAATATGTGGGAGCAGTTCTTC.

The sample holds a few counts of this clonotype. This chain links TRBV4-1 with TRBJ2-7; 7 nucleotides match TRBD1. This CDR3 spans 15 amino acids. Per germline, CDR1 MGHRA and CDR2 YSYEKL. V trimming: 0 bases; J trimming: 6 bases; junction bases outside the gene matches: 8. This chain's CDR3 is CASSQEGGVFAEQYF. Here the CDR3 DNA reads TGCGCCAGCAGCCAAGAAGGGGGCGTCTTTGCCGAGCAGTACTTC.

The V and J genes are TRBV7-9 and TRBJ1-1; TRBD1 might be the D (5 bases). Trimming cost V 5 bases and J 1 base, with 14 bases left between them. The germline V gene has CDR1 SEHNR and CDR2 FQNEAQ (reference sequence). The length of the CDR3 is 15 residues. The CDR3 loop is CASSPDSGSNTEAFF. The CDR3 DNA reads TGTGCCAGCAGCCCAGACTCAGGGTCGAACACTGAAGCTTTCTTT.

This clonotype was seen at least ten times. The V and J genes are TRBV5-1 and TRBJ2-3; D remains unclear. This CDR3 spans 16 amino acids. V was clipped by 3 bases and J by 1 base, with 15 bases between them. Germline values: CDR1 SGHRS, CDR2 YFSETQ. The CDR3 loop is CASSSEGRRGTDTQYF. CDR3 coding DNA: TGCGCCAGCAGCTCTGAAGGTCGAAGGGGCACAGATACGCAGTATTTT.

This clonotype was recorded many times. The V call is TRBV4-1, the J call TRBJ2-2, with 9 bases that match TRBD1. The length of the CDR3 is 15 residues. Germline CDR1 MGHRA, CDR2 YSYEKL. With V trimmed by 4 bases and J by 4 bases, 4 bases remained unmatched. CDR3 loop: CASSPGQGPTGELFF. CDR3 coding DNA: TGCGCCAGCAGCCCGGGACAGGGCCCCACCGGGGAGCTGTTTTTT.

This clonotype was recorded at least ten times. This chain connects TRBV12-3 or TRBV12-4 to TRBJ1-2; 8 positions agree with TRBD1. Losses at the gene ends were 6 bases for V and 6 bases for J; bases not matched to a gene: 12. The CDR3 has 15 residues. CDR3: CASSPRTGLEDGYTF. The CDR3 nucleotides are TGTGCCAGCAGCCCCCGGACAGGGCTGGAGGATGGCTACACCTTC.

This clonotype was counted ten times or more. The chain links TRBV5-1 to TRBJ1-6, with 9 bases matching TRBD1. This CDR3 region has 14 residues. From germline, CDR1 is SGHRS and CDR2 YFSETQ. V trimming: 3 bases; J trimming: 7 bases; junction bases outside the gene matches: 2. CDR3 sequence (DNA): TGCGCCAGCAGCTGGGGGACAGGGAATTCACCCCTCCACTTT. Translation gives CASSWGTGNSPLHF.

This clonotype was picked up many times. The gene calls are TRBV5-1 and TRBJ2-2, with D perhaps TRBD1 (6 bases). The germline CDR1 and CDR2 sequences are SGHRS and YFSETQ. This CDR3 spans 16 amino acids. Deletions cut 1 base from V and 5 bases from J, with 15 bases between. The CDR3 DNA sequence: TGCGCCAGCAGCTTGCGTACTCCCCAGGGGACCGGGGAGCTGTTTTTT. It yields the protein CASSLRTPQGTGELFF.

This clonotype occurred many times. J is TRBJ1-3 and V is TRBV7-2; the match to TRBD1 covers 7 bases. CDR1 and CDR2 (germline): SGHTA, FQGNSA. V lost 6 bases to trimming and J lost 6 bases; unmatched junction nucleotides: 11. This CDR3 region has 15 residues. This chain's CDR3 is CASSPEGGFLNTIYF. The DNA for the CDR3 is TGTGCCAGCAGTCCCGAAGGGGGCTTTTTAAACACCATATATTTT.

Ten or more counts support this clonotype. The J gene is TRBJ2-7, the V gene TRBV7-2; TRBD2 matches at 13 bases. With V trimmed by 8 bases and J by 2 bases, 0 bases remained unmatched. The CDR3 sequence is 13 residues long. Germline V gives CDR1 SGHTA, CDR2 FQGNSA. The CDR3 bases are TGTGCCAGCGGACTAGCGGGGGCCTACGAGCAGTACTTC. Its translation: CASGLAGAYEQYF.

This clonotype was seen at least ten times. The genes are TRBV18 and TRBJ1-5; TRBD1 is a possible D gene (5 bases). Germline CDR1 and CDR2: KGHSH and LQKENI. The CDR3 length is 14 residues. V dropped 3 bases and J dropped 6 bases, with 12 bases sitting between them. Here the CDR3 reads CASSPRGGGQPQHF. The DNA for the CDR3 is TGTGCCAGCTCACCCCGCGGGGGAGGTCAGCCCCAGCATTTT.

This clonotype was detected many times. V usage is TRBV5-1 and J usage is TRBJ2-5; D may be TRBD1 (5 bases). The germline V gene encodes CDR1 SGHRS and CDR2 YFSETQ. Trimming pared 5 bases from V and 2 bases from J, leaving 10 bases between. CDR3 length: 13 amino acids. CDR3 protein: CASRDTPQETQYF. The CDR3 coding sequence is TGCGCCAGCAGGGACACCCCGCAAGAGACCCAGTACTTC.

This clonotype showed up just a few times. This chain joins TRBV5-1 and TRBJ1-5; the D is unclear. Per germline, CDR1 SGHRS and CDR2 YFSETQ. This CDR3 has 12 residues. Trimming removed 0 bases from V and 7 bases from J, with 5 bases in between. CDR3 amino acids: CASSLDGQPQHF. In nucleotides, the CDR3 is TGCGCCAGCAGCTTGGATGGGCAGCCCCAGCATTTT.

CDR3 region: CASSIRQSSYEQYF. CDR3 DNA: TGTGCCAGCAGCATCAGACAGAGCTCCTACGAGCAGTACTTC. The rearrangement links TRBV27 to TRBJ2-7, with D possibly being TRBD1 (5 bases). This CDR3 is 14 amino acids long. V was pared by 6 bases and J by 0 bases, with 12 bases between. Germline V gene sequence: CDR1 MNHEY, CDR2 SMNVEV (reference sequence).

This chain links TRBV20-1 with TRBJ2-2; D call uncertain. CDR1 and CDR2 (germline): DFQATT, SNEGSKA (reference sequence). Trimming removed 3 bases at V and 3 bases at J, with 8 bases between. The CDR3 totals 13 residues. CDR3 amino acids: CSASYLYTGELFF. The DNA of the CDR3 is TGCAGTGCTAGTTATTTGTACACCGGGGAGCTGTTTTTT.

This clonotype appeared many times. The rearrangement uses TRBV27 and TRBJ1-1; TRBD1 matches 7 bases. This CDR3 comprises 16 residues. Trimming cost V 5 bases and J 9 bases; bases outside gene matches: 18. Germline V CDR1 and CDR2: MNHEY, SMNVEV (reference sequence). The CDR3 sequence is CASSLGTMGQGEKAFF. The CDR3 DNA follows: TGTGCCAGCAGTCTTGGGACGATGGGTCAGGGGGAGAAAGCTTTCTTT.

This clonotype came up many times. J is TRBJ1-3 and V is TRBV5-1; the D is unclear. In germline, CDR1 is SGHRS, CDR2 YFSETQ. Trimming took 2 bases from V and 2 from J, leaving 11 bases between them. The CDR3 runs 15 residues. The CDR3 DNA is TGCGCCAGCAGCTTTGAGGGTGGAACTGGAAACACCATATATTTT. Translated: CASSFEGGTGNTIYF.